This T cell receptor beta chain came from a study of cytomegalovirus exposure and HLA in healthy donors. Deletions cut 4 bases from V and 9 bases from J, with 24 bases between. The CDR3 totals 16 residues. CDR1 is MNHNS and CDR2 is SASEGT in the germline V gene. This PCR relied on a set of 60 Vbeta primers and 13 Jbeta primers. The assay was immunoSEQ multiplex PCR, and TCRdb's table has in-frame clones only and misses some. This sample has about 140,000 clones, with approximately 84% found just once. The clonotype comes from a woman aged 55-70 years in good health and CMV-seropositive. Material: PBMCs. The J gene is TRBJ2-5, the V gene TRBV6-1; TRBD1 might be the D (5 bases). CDR3 bases: TGTGCCAGCAGTGGCAGACAGTCTGTGACGTCAGTCGCCCAGTACTTC. This sequence encodes CASSGRQSVTSVAQYF.